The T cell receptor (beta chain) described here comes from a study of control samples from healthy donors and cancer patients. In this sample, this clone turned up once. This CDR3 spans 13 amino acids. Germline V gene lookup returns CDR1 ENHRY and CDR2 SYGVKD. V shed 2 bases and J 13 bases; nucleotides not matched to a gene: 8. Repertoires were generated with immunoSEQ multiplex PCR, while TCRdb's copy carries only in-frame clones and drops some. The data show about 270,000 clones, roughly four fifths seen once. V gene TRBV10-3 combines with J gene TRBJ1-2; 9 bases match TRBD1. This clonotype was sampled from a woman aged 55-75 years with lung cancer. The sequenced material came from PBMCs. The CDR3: CAISEGTGLRSTF. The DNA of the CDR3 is TGTGCCATCAGTGAGGGGACAGGGCTTAGGAGCACCTTC.